The subject of this entry is one T cell receptor beta chain. This specimen belongs to a study of T cells after posttransplantation cyclophosphamide. Treatment was busulfan-fludarabine conditioning, a marrow graft, and cyclophosphamide on days +3 and +4. Profiled with immunoSEQ multiplex PCR; TCRdb holds only in-frame clones, not every one. The table includes 15,000 to 20,000 clones, around 94% detected once. V was clipped by 5 bases and J by 3 bases; unmatched bases: 6. The CDR3 runs to 15 residues. Germline CDR1 MNHNS, CDR2 SASEGT. The sequencing here drew on CD4+ T cells sorted from blood, taken after allogeneic stem cell transplant with posttransplant cyclophosphamide. This sequence was found in a male patient in his sixties or seventies who received an allogeneic stem cell transplant from a related donor and was CMV-positive. Some of these T cells may belong to the graft donor. The V call is TRBV6-1, the J call TRBJ2-7, with 11 nucleotides matching TRBD2. The CDR3 sequence is CASSILAGGRYEQYF. CDR3 DNA: TGTGCCAGCAGTATTCTAGCGGGGGGACGCTACGAGCAGTACTTC.